The 31 T cell receptor beta chains below were found in one sample sequenced in a study of regulatory T cells in long-lasting Graves disease. Both iRepertoire HTBI primers and Arm-PCR of CDR3 regions were used to build the TCR beta libraries. Via MiXCR, TCRdb re-called the multiplex PCR reads, giving one row per CDR3 protein. The top ten hold about 6.6% of the sample, which has around 450,000 distinct CDR3 sequences, roughly 21% seen once. Time point in this sample: persistent/refractory GD, antithyroid drugs over 5 years with positive TRAb. Following extraction of RNA from PBMCs, that RNA was used to make the TCR library. Here the sequenced sample was peripheral blood mononuclear cells (PBMCs), taken when the disease was refractory, from a patient treated with antithyroid drugs. The receptors stem from a female donor with Graves disease.

Ten or more counts support this clonotype. The chain is built from TRBV2 and TRBJ1-4; D unresolved. This CDR3 contains 15 residues. Trimming took 2 bases from V and 5 from J, leaving 12 bases between them. Germline CDR1 reads SNHLY; CDR2 reads FYNNEI. CDR3: CASSELRRANEKLFF. CDR3 sequence (DNA): TGTGCCAGCAGTGAACTGCGGAGGGCAAATGAAAAACTGTTTTTT.

The chain is built from TRBV19 and TRBJ1-5, with TRBD1 matching over 8 bases. J lost 3 bases, V lost 8 bases, and 3 bases had no gene match. Looked up from germline, CDR1 is LNHDA and CDR2 is SQIVND (reference sequence). The CDR3 runs to 13 residues. CDR3 protein: CASDRGLNQPQHF. Here the CDR3 DNA reads TGTGCCAGTGACAGGGGCCTCAATCAGCCCCAGCATTTT.

This chain links TRBV7-9 with TRBJ1-1; possibly TRBD1 for D (6 bases). V gave up 5 bases and J gave up 5 bases, with 15 bases separating them. Germline V gene lookup returns CDR1 SEHNR and CDR2 FQNEAQ (reference sequence). This CDR3 region has 14 residues. The CDR3 is CASSPRKGGTEAFF. The CDR3 nucleotides are TGTGCCAGCAGCCCGCGAAAGGGGGGGACTGAAGCTTTCTTT.

This clonotype was found many times. V usage is TRBV2 and J usage is TRBJ2-5; TRBD1 aligns across 10 bases. V lost 6 bases and J lost 7; bases outside the gene matches: 14. Looked up from germline, CDR1 is SNHLY and CDR2 is FYNNEI. This CDR3 spans 16 amino acids. Here the CDR3 reads CASRSGTGESKRTQYF. In DNA, the CDR3 is TGTGCCAGCAGATCCGGGACAGGGGAATCAAAGCGGACCCAGTACTTC.

This clonotype was counted many times. This rearrangement joins TRBV2 to TRBJ1-5; D possibly corresponds to TRBD1 (6 bases). V was cut by 2 bases and J by 1 base, with 9 bases left in between. CDR1 SNHLY and CDR2 FYNNEI come from the germline V gene. The CDR3 spans 15 residues. The CDR3 here is CASSEWGQSNQPQHF. For the CDR3, the DNA is TGTGCCAGCAGTGAATGGGGGCAAAGCAATCAGCCCCAGCATTTT.

This clonotype appeared many times. The genes are TRBV7-9 and TRBJ2-7; D is tentatively TRBD1 or TRBD2 (5 bases each). Trimming removed 2 bases at V and 2 bases at J, with 16 bases between. The CDR3 is 16 residues long. Germline V gene sequence: CDR1 SEHNR, CDR2 FQNEAQ (reference sequence). DNA of the CDR3: TGTGCCAGCAGCTTATTCGGGGACGCCCTTACCTACGAGCAGTACTTC. Amino acids: CASSLFGDALTYEQYF.

Ten or more counts support this clonotype. V usage is TRBV6-5 and J usage is TRBJ1-4; the match to TRBD1 covers 7 bases. Germline values: CDR1 MNHEY, CDR2 SVGAGI. V shed 0 bases, J shed 0 bases, and the junction held 7 bases outside the gene matches. The CDR3 length is 18 residues. CDR3: CASSYSARTGSTNEKLFF. In nucleotides, the CDR3 is TGTGCCAGCAGTTACTCAGCCCGGACAGGCTCAACTAATGAAAAACTGTTTTTT.

This clonotype was counted between two and nine times. A junction end diverges from the germline sequence, so it may reflect a read error. V gene TRBV29-1 combines with J gene TRBJ2-7; D remains ambiguous. Germline V gives CDR1 SQVTM, CDR2 ANQGSEA. The CDR3 has 12 residues. The CDR3 nucleotides are TGCAGCGTGGAAGGTCCCGACTACGAGCAGTACTTC. This codes for CSVEGPDYEQYF.

The V gene is TRBV19, the J gene TRBJ1-6, with D unclear. The CDR3 is 16 residues long. Germline V CDR1 and CDR2: LNHDA, SQIVND (reference sequence). With 8 bases removed from V and 7 bases from J, the gap between germline ends came to 21 bases. CDR3 protein: CASEATGVPPNSPLHF. The CDR3, as DNA: TGTGCCAGTGAAGCGACCGGGGTCCCTCCAAATTCACCCCTCCACTTT.

This clonotype has a count of ten or more. The chain employs TRBV20-1 and TRBJ2-5, with 8 bases matching TRBD2. From germline, CDR1 is DFQATT and CDR2 SNEGSKA (reference sequence). With V trimmed by 3 bases and J by 9 bases, 3 bases remained unmatched. The CDR3 has 11 amino acids. The CDR3 coding sequence is TGCAGTGCTAGCCTCGGGGGGGCCCAGTACTTC. Amino acids: CSASLGGAQYF.

To note about this clonotype: Given a much more abundant clone one base away, this may be a read error. This chain uses TRBV12-3 or TRBV12-4 with TRBJ1-5; D gene ambiguous. Deletions cut 4 bases from V and 5 bases from J, with 9 bases between. The CDR3 is 13 amino acids. This CDR3 reads CASSSNADQPQHF. The DNA for the CDR3 is TGTGCCAGCAGTTCTAACGCGGATCAGCCCCAGCATTTT.

Ten or more counts support this clonotype. V and J are TRBV20-1 and TRBJ2-5; 8 bases line up with TRBD2. V gave up 0 bases and J gave up 4 bases; unmatched junction bases: 4. CDR1 is DFQATT and CDR2 is SNEGSKA in the germline V gene (reference sequence). The CDR3 loop spans 14 amino acids. Here the CDR3 DNA reads TGCAGTGCTAGAGACAGCGGGAGAGGAGAGACCCAGTACTTC. This encodes CSARDSGRGETQYF.

In this sample, this clonotype turned up a few times. The chain couples TRBV3-1 to TRBJ2-5, with 8 bases identical to TRBD2. CDR3 length equals 16 residues. With V trimmed by 1 base and J by 4 bases, 8 bases remained unmatched. The germline V gene has CDR1 LGHDT and CDR2 YNNKEL (reference sequence). The CDR3 nucleotides are TGTGCCAGCAGCCAAGTGTCGGGGGGGCGGAGAGAGACCCAGTACTTC. Its translation: CASSQVSGGRRETQYF.

This chain links TRBV30 with TRBJ1-2; weak D call: TRBD1 (6 bases). The CDR3 is 14 residues long. From germline, CDR1 is GTSNPN and CDR2 SVGIG (reference sequence). V shed 4 bases and J shed 4 bases, with 16 bases lying between them. The CDR3 DNA is TGTGCCTGGATTCGAACAGGGTTCGGCTATGGCTACACCTTC. Translated, it gives CAWIRTGFGYGYTF.

The table lists this clonotype with many counts. V is TRBV6-1 and J is TRBJ1-1, with 7 bases aligning to TRBD1. The CDR3 loop spans 15 amino acids. V trimming: 6 bases; J trimming: 1 base; junction bases outside the gene matches: 8. Germline V lookup: CDR1 MNHNS, CDR2 SASEGT. This chain's CDR3 is CASREPWTGNTEAFF. For the CDR3, the DNA is TGTGCCAGCAGGGAGCCTTGGACAGGGAACACTGAAGCTTTCTTT.

In its sample, this clonotype was seen many times. The chain uses TRBV15 and TRBJ1-4, with D hard to call. The CDR3 covers 13 residues. Germline CDR1 is LNHNV and CDR2 is YYDKDF (reference sequence). Trimming left V 2 bases short and J 8 bases short, with 9 bases between. The CDR3 coding sequence is TGTGCCACCAGCAGAACAAATCGAGAAAAACTGTTTTTT. Encoded protein: CATSRTNREKLFF.

The chain has TRBV24-1 and TRBJ2-7, with D perhaps TRBD1 (6 bases). CDR1 and CDR2 from the germline V gene are KGHDR and SFDVKD. V lost 3 bases and J 0 bases, leaving 11 bases between the germline ends. This CDR3 is 15 amino acids long. CDR3: CATSDIRDNSYEQYF. In DNA form, the CDR3 reads TGTGCCACCAGTGATATCCGGGACAACTCCTACGAGCAGTACTTC.

This clonotype showed up many times. The chain has TRBV7-6 and TRBJ2-7; a weak D match, TRBD2 (5 bases). This CDR3 is built from 15 residues. Per germline, CDR1 SGHVS and CDR2 FNYEAQ. V gave up 5 bases and J gave up 1 base, with 15 bases separating them. The CDR3 reads CASSPRVSDSYEQYF. In DNA, the CDR3 is TGTGCCAGCAGCCCGAGGGTCTCCGATTCCTACGAGCAGTACTTC. Filled out from reference TRBV7-6 and TRBJ2-7, the complete variable domain reads GAGVSQSPRYKVTKRGQDVALRCDPISGHVSLYWYRQALGQGPEFLTYFNYEAQQDKSGLPNDRFSAERPEGSISTLTIQRTEQRDSAMYRCASSPRVSDSYEQYFGPGTRLTVT.

A remark on this clonotype: A much bigger clone sits one base away, suggesting this may be a read error. The chain employs TRBV6-2 or TRBV6-3 and TRBJ1-2; 10 positions agree with TRBD1. The CDR3 spans 14 residues. With V trimmed by 7 bases and J by 7 bases, 9 bases remained unmatched. In germline, CDR1 is MNHEY, CDR2 SVGEGT. DNA of the CDR3: TGTGCCAGCACCTGGGACAGGGGTAATAGTGGCTACACCTTC. It translates to CASTWDRGNSGYTF.

Comments on this clonotype: Possible read error: a much larger clone is one base away. The chain combines TRBV15 with TRBJ2-5; 9 nucleotides agree with TRBD2. The CDR3 extends over 16 amino acids. J gave up 4 bases and V 0 bases, and 6 bases lay outside the gene matches. Germline V lookup: CDR1 LNHNV, CDR2 YYDKDF (reference sequence). CDR3 residues: CATSREDSGSGETQYF. CDR3 sequence (DNA): TGTGCCACCAGCAGAGAGGATAGCGGGAGTGGAGAGACCCAGTACTTC.

This chain connects TRBV24-1 to TRBJ2-3; D is ambiguous. Germline V CDR1 and CDR2: KGHDR, SFDVKD. Trimming cost V 2 bases and J 9 bases, with 11 bases left between them. The CDR3 is 13 amino acids. The CDR3 here is CATSDSWAETQYF. CDR3 sequence (DNA): TGTGCCACCAGTGATTCATGGGCCGAAACGCAGTATTTT.

This clonotype was counted a few times. The V and J genes are TRBV29-1 and TRBJ1-2; D may be TRBD1 (5 bases). The V end lost 7 bases, the J end lost 4 bases, and 16 bases lay between the germline ends. CDR1 and CDR2 from the germline V gene are SQVTM and ANQGSEA. The CDR3 runs to 13 residues. This CDR3 reads CSGMGEDGYGYTF. The CDR3, as DNA: TGCAGCGGAATGGGGGAGGACGGCTATGGCTACACCTTC.

Many counts were recorded for this clonotype. The CDR3 DNA sequence: TGTGCCAGCACCCTCACAGGGACTAATTCACCCCTCCACTTT. It yields the protein CASTLTGTNSPLHF. The chain links TRBV11-2 to TRBJ1-6, with a weak D call TRBD1 (6 bases). The CDR3 is 14 amino acids. Per the germline V gene, CDR1 is SGHAT and CDR2 is FQNNGV. V shed 7 bases and J shed 6 bases, with 13 bases lying between them.

The chain recombines TRBV20-1 with TRBJ1-1; D call uncertain. CDR3 length: 14 amino acids. Germline CDR1 DFQATT, CDR2 SNEGSKA (reference sequence). Trimming cost V 3 bases and J 1 base, with 12 bases left between them. The CDR3 DNA reads as TGCAGTGCTAGGCCAAGGGCTACGAACACTGAAGCTTTCTTT. Encoded protein: CSARPRATNTEAFF.

This sequence joins TRBV5-1 and TRBJ2-7; D is ambiguous. The CDR3 spans 12 residues. Per germline, CDR1 SGHRS and CDR2 YFSETQ. V was trimmed by 3 bases and J by 9 bases, leaving 13 bases between them. The DNA for the CDR3 is TGCGCCAGCAGCTCCCAGCTCCCGGTGCAGTACTTC. This codes for CASSSQLPVQYF.

This clonotype was seen at least ten times. This sequence joins TRBV11-2 and TRBJ2-2; the match to TRBD2 covers 8 bases. The V segment lost 6 bases and the J segment 7 bases; nucleotides outside the gene matches: 10. The CDR3 spans 15 residues. Germline V lookup: CDR1 SGHAT, CDR2 FQNNGV. CDR3 region: CASRLPGLEIGELFF. DNA of the CDR3: TGTGCCAGCAGGCTACCGGGACTAGAAATCGGGGAGCTGTTTTTT.

The gene calls are TRBV28 and TRBJ2-1, with 7 nucleotides matching TRBD1. The CDR3 runs 15 residues. Unmatched junction bases numbered 8, after V lost 6 bases and J lost 3 bases. Germline-derived CDR1 and CDR2 are MDHEN and SYDVKM. The chain's CDR3 is CASSPTGLVYNEQFF. The CDR3 nucleotides read TGTGCCAGCAGCCCGACAGGGCTGGTCTACAATGAGCAGTTCTTC. The full variable domain, in which reference TRBV28 and TRBJ2-1 provide the parts outside the CDR3, is DVKVTQSSRYLVKRTGEKVFLECVQDMDHENMFWYRQDPGLGLRLIYFSYDVKMKEKGDIPEGYSVSREKKERFSLILESASTNQTSMYLCASSPTGLVYNEQFFGPGTRLTVL.

This clonotype was recorded at least ten times. This sequence joins TRBV12-3 or TRBV12-4 and TRBJ2-2; D call uncertain. Trimming shortened V by 5 bases and J by 1 base, and 8 bases separated the two germline ends. CDR3 length: 14 amino acids. Here the CDR3 DNA reads TGTGCCAGCAGTCCCGACTGGAACACCGGGGAGCTGTTTTTT. Its translation is CASSPDWNTGELFF.

This clonotype was found a few times. The genes are TRBV2 and TRBJ2-5; 9 positions match TRBD2. Germline assignment: CDR1 SNHLY and CDR2 FYNNEI. The CDR3 is 14 residues long. Germline trimming cut 0 bases from V and 9 bases from J; bases unmatched to any gene: 5. CDR3 loop: CASSEAQRGAPQYF. CDR3 nucleotide sequence: TGTGCCAGCAGTGAAGCGCAGCGGGGGGCGCCCCAGTACTTC.

This clonotype was recorded a few times. The chain joins TRBV20-1 to TRBJ1-2; D gene ambiguous. V gave up 4 bases and J gave up 4 bases, with 10 bases separating them. The germline CDR1 and CDR2 sequences are DFQATT and SNEGSKA (reference sequence). CDR3 length: 12 residues. The CDR3 spells CSANDAIYGYTF. CDR3 bases: TGCAGTGCTAATGACGCCATCTATGGCTACACCTTC.

Here the CDR3 DNA reads TGTGCCAGTAGTGGAGGGACAGGGGGCTTTGGAGAGACCCAGTACTTC. Its protein product is CASSGGTGGFGETQYF. The chain employs TRBV19 and TRBJ2-5; TRBD1 matches at 12 bases. The CDR3 sequence is 16 residues long. Germline-derived CDR1 and CDR2 are LNHDA and SQIVND (reference sequence). Unmatched junction bases numbered 8, after V lost 5 bases and J lost 4 bases.